One and the same sample provided the 28 T cell receptor beta chains below, sequenced in a study of shared clonotypes between healthy human individuals. Measured with immunoSEQ multiplex PCR; TCRdb has only the in-frame clones, and not every one. The sample lists millions of clones; approximately 92% were seen once. The sequenced sample consisted of naive CD4+ T cells sorted from blood. Subset meaning: CD45RA+ positively selected. These receptors were taken from a man between 18 and 35 years old in good health.

As DNA, the CDR3 is TGTGCCAGCTCACTACCAGGACTCGCCCACGGCTACACCTTC. Translated: CASSLPGLAHGYTF. The rearrangement links TRBV18 to TRBJ1-2, with D unclear. Germline V gene sequence: CDR1 KGHSH, CDR2 LQKENI. V was cut by 4 bases and J by 8 bases, with 17 bases left in between. This CDR3 contains 14 residues.

This rearrangement joins TRBV19 to TRBJ1-6; D possibly corresponds to TRBD1 (6 bases). Trimming left V 6 bases short and J 9 bases short, with 18 bases between. CDR3 length: 15 residues. Germline loops: CDR1 LNHDA, CDR2 SQIVND (reference sequence). CDR3 sequence (DNA): TGTGCCAGTAGCTACTGGACAGAGTCTGGTTCACCCCTCCACTTT. Protein product: CASSYWTESGSPLHF.

The chain combines TRBV10-3 with TRBJ2-3, with D possibly TRBD2 on 6 matching bases. The CDR3 covers 14 residues. Trimming left V 2 bases short and J 5 bases short, with 11 bases between. Germline CDR1 and CDR2: ENHRY and SYGVKD. The CDR3 protein is CAISEGAGGDTQYF. The CDR3 nucleotides read TGTGCCATCAGTGAGGGAGCGGGCGGAGATACGCAGTATTTT.

The CDR3 DNA is TGTGCCAGCAGTTTAGCGGGACTAGCGGGGGACAATGAGCAGTTCTTC. It is translated as CASSLAGLAGDNEQFF. J is TRBJ2-1 and V is TRBV27; 14 positions agree with TRBD2. The CDR3 extends over 16 amino acids. V lost 2 bases, J lost 5 bases, and 2 bases stayed unmatched. Looked up from germline, CDR1 is MNHEY and CDR2 is SMNVEV (reference sequence).

Remarks on this clone: Other DNA sequences in the sample encode the same CDR3. The V and J genes are TRBV2 and TRBJ2-1; 10 bases are a match to TRBD2. CDR3 length equals 15 residues. Trimming cost V 4 bases and J 1 base; bases outside gene matches: 1. Per germline, CDR1 SNHLY and CDR2 FYNNEI. CDR3 nucleotide sequence: TGTGCCAGCAGTGGGACTAGCGGATCCTACAATGAGCAGTTCTTC. Amino acid sequence: CASSGTSGSYNEQFF.

This rearrangement joins TRBV6-1 to TRBJ2-5; D is perhaps TRBD1 (5 bases). Trimming shortened V by 6 bases and J by 2 bases, and 10 bases separated the two germline ends. Germline values: CDR1 MNHNS, CDR2 SASEGT. The CDR3 loop spans 13 amino acids. CDR3 sequence: CASRESGQETQYF. CDR3 nucleotide sequence: TGTGCCAGCAGGGAGTCAGGGCAAGAGACCCAGTACTTC.

V gene TRBV7-2 combines with J gene TRBJ2-3; weak D call: TRBD2 (6 bases). V was clipped by 6 bases and J by 5 bases, with 15 bases between them. This CDR3 spans 14 amino acids. Germline CDR1 reads SGHTA; CDR2 reads FQGNSA. The CDR3 DNA reads TGTGCCAGCAGAATTCGGGCGGGGCAAGATACGCAGTATTTT. As protein: CASRIRAGQDTQYF.

The chain joins TRBV28 to TRBJ2-2; D perhaps matches TRBD2 (8 bases). CDR1 and CDR2 (germline): MDHEN, SYDVKM. V gave up 7 bases and J gave up 3 bases, with 12 bases separating them. The CDR3 runs to 14 residues. CDR3 sequence (DNA): TGTGCCAGCATAGCGGGACAGTACACCGGGGAGCTGTTTTTT. Protein sequence: CASIAGQYTGELFF.

The count of this clone is one. The V and J genes are TRBV7-8 and TRBJ1-5; TRBD1 matches at 9 bases. After removal of 0 bases from V and 5 bases from J, the junction contained 8 bases not matched to a gene. CDR1 is SGHVS, CDR2 FQNEAQ, per germline. CDR3 length equals 17 residues. This CDR3 is CASSLAGTGTGYQPQHF. CDR3 nucleotides: TGTGCCAGCAGCTTAGCTGGTACCGGGACAGGGTATCAGCCCCAGCATTTT.

The chain combines TRBV5-6 with TRBJ2-2; no clear D. The ends were cut back, 1 base at V and 1 base at J, with 8 bases in the middle. Germline V gene lookup returns CDR1 SGHDT and CDR2 YYEEEE. This CDR3 has 15 residues. The CDR3 is CASSLRPWNTGELFF. CDR3 DNA: TGTGCCAGCAGCTTGAGGCCTTGGAACACCGGGGAGCTGTTTTTT.

The CDR3 protein is CASSTGLAENTGELFF. CDR3 in DNA: TGTGCCAGCAGCACCGGACTAGCGGAGAACACCGGGGAGCTGTTTTTT. The chain is built from TRBV5-4 and TRBJ2-2; 10 positions match TRBD2. CDR1 and CDR2 (germline): SGHNT, YYREEE (reference sequence). The ends lost 4 bases at V and 1 base at J; junction bases unmatched: 4. This CDR3 comprises 16 residues.

J is TRBJ2-1 and V is TRBV5-4; 8 bases are shared with TRBD2. The V and J ends lost 5 bases and 7 bases, in that order; junction bases with no gene match: 14. The CDR3 covers 16 residues. CDR1 is SGHNT and CDR2 is YYREEE in the germline V gene (reference sequence). CDR3 sequence reads: CASRPELAGGSNEQFF. For the CDR3, the DNA is TGTGCCAGCAGGCCCGAGCTGGCGGGGGGTTCGAATGAGCAGTTCTTC.

V usage is TRBV7-8 and J usage is TRBJ2-5; unclear D gene. This CDR3 is 14 amino acids long. Germline V gene data show CDR1 as SGHVS and CDR2 as FQNEAQ. Trimming stripped 5 bases from V and 6 bases from J, with 16 bases between. The DNA of the CDR3 is TGTGCCAGCAGCCCACTTCGAGCACTGAAGACCCAGTACTTC. Encoded protein: CASSPLRALKTQYF.

Worth noting for this clone: Distinct nucleotide sequences in the sample also encode this CDR3. This chain connects TRBV6-5 to TRBJ1-2; 8 nucleotides line up with TRBD1. V lost 0 bases, J lost 4 bases, and 4 bases stayed unmatched. Germline CDR1 is MNHEY and CDR2 is SVGAGI. CDR3 length equals 15 residues. CDR3 nucleotide sequence: TGTGCCAGCAGTTACTCCGGACAGGGATCCTATGGCTACACCTTC. It is translated as CASSYSGQGSYGYTF.

The rearrangement links TRBV6-1 to TRBJ2-7; maybe TRBD2 (6 bases). V was trimmed by 7 bases and J by 3 bases, leaving 19 bases between them. Germline V gene lookup returns CDR1 MNHNS and CDR2 SASEGT. This CDR3 is built from 15 residues. The CDR3 spells CASKFAGQGLYEQYF. For the CDR3, the DNA is TGTGCCAGCAAGTTCGCGGGGCAGGGACTCTACGAGCAGTACTTC.

There are a few counts of this clone. The chain links TRBV10-3 to TRBJ2-1; perhaps TRBD2 as D (6 bases). Trimming left V 10 bases short and J 5 bases short, with 21 bases between. CDR1 and CDR2 (germline): ENHRY, SYGVKD. CDR3 length equals 15 residues. The CDR3 region is CATTSEGGNHNEQFF. CDR3 nucleotide sequence: TGTGCCACCACATCGGAAGGCGGGAATCACAATGAGCAGTTCTTC.

The chain links TRBV6-5 to TRBJ1-2; D is perhaps TRBD1 (5 bases). The V and J ends lost 2 bases and 8 bases respectively, with 18 bases between them. Germline V lookup: CDR1 MNHEY, CDR2 SVGAGI. The CDR3 sequence is 15 residues long. CDR3 nucleotides: TGTGCCAGCAGTTACACCGTATCGGGACGAGGAGGCTACACCTTC. Protein product: CASSYTVSGRGGYTF.

V gene TRBV2 combines with J gene TRBJ1-3; D is ambiguous. Trimming removed 6 bases from V and 1 base from J, with 10 bases in between. This CDR3 has 14 amino acids. In germline, CDR1 is SNHLY, CDR2 FYNNEI. CDR3 DNA sequence: TGTGCCAGCAGGGCTACAAGTTCTGGAAACACCATATATTTT. Its protein product is CASRATSSGNTIYF.

V usage is TRBV7-2 and J usage is TRBJ1-2; possible D gene TRBD1, 5 bases. CDR3 length equals 16 residues. Trimming shortened V by 4 bases and J by 4 bases, and 19 bases separated the two germline ends. Germline V lookup: CDR1 SGHTA, CDR2 FQGNSA. The CDR3 spells CASSSWFGDPGYGYTF. The CDR3 DNA follows: TGTGCCAGCAGCTCCTGGTTCGGGGACCCTGGCTATGGCTACACCTTC.

This chain uses TRBV2 with TRBJ2-7; 7 nucleotides match TRBD1. Trimming removed 10 bases from V and 5 bases from J; junction bases left unmatched: 5. Germline V gene lookup returns CDR1 SNHLY and CDR2 FYNNEI. CDR3 size: 11 residues. The CDR3 reads CATGQTNEQYF. CDR3 coding DNA: TGTGCCACGGGACAGACAAACGAGCAGTACTTC. Drawing the rest from reference TRBV2 and TRBJ2-7, the complete variable domain is EPEVTQTPSHQVTQMGQEVILRCVPISNHLYFYWYRQILGQKVEFLVSFYNNEISEKSEIFDDQFSVERPDGSNFTLKIRSTKLEDSAMYFCATGQTNEQYFGPGTRLTVT.

This sequence joins TRBV15 and TRBJ1-1; D unclear. Germline V CDR1 and CDR2: LNHNV, YYDKDF (reference sequence). The V and J ends lost 5 bases and 4 bases respectively, with 11 bases between them. This CDR3 is 13 amino acids long. The DNA for the CDR3 is TGTGCCACCAGCGCTCCAGGTTCCACTGAAGCTTTCTTT. Its protein is CATSAPGSTEAFF. The entire variable domain, with the rest obtained from reference TRBV15 and TRBJ1-1, is as follows: DAMVIQNPRYQVTQFGKPVTLSCSQTLNHNVMYWYQQKSSQAPKLLFHYYDKDFNNEADTPDNFQSRRPNTSFCFLDIRSPGLGDTAMYLCATSAPGSTEAFFGQGTRLTVV.

This rearrangement joins TRBV10-3 to TRBJ2-2, with D possibly matching TRBD1 (5 bases). The CDR3 loop spans 14 amino acids. CDR1 ENHRY and CDR2 SYGVKD come from the germline V gene. Deletions cut 7 bases from V and 1 base from J, with 10 bases between. DNA of the CDR3: TGTGCCATCACCACGACAGAGAACACCGGGGAGCTGTTTTTT. It specifies CAITTTENTGELFF.

This clone was found once. The V gene is TRBV9, the J gene TRBJ2-1; the match to TRBD1 covers 9 bases. CDR1 and CDR2 from the germline V gene are SGDLS and YYNGEE. V dropped 0 bases and J dropped 10; count of bases not matched to a gene: 8. This CDR3 spans 15 amino acids. CDR3 sequence reads: CASSVGAGQGGEQFF. Written as DNA, the CDR3 is TGTGCCAGCAGCGTAGGCGCGGGACAGGGAGGGGAGCAGTTCTTC.

The chain joins TRBV7-9 to TRBJ2-1; TRBD2 agrees at 16 bases. J lost 8 bases, V lost 7 bases, and 8 bases had no gene match. The germline CDR1 and CDR2 sequences are SEHNR and FQNEAQ (reference sequence). The CDR3 has 16 residues. The CDR3 here is CASTRGLAGGLDEQFF. The CDR3 DNA reads as TGTGCCAGCACCCGGGGACTAGCGGGAGGGCTGGATGAGCAGTTCTTC.

V and J are TRBV7-2 and TRBJ1-4; possibly TRBD1 for D (5 bases). Germline lookup yields CDR1 SGHTA and CDR2 FQGNSA. The V end was cut by 5 bases, the J end by 8 bases, with 18 bases between. CDR3 size: 15 residues. The CDR3 bases are TGTGCCAGCAGCCCCCCGCCAGGGCTAGGAGAAAAACTGTTTTTT. Translated: CASSPPPGLGEKLFF.

The gene calls are TRBV2 and TRBJ2-3; 11 nucleotides align to TRBD2. The junction had 9 bases not matched to a gene; V was cut back by 10 bases and J by 3 bases. Germline CDR1 and CDR2: SNHLY and FYNNEI. The CDR3 consists of 15 residues. CDR3 DNA sequence: TGTGCCACGACCTTAGCGGGGGGGCCGACAGATACGCAGTATTTT. As protein: CATTLAGGPTDTQYF.

The chain has TRBV7-9 and TRBJ1-3, with D perhaps matching TRBD1 (5 bases). Per germline, CDR1 SEHNR and CDR2 FQNEAQ (reference sequence). The CDR3 is 15 residues long. V shed 3 bases and J shed 0 bases, with 9 bases lying between them. The DNA for the CDR3 is TGTGCCAGCAGCTTGCGGGGACCCTCTGGAAACACCATATATTTT. This encodes CASSLRGPSGNTIYF.

The chain joins TRBV12-5 to TRBJ2-7, with 10 positions matching TRBD1. The length of the CDR3 is 17 residues. CDR1 and CDR2 (germline): LGHNT, FRNRAP. The V and J ends lost 3 bases and 2 bases, in that order; junction bases with no gene match: 10. The CDR3 is CASGFPRGTGDAYEQYF. CDR3 bases: TGTGCTAGTGGTTTCCCCCGGGGGACAGGGGATGCCTACGAGCAGTACTTC.